This TCR beta chain is from a study of spatial heterogeneity in lung cancer. About the study: Averaged across combinations, each unique TCR and UMI pairing appeared more than ten times in raw reads, which were uncorrected.

From the 5' RACE reads, TCRdb called clonotypes with MiXCR, one entry per CDR3 protein. This sample has some 120,000 distinct CDR3 sequences, with 9% to 15% found just once. This clonotype was counted between two and nine times. The CDR3 consists of 14 residues. The V end lost 0 bases, the J end lost 4 bases, and 12 bases lay between the germline ends. CDR1 and CDR2 (germline): GTSNPN, SVGIG (reference sequence). Time point specified: blood at routine non-recurrence follow-up after resection. Sequencing covered unsorted whole RNA taken from tumor, nontumor lung or frozen PBMC. The rearrangement links TRBV30 to TRBJ1-1; maybe TRBD1 (5 bases). Sequenced here: PBMCs, sampled at follow-up. This TCR came from a male donor with early-stage non-small cell lung cancer. CDR3 nucleotide sequence: TGTGCCTGGAGTGTAGGGGCCGGGGGCACTGAAGCTTTCTTT. This translates into CAWSVGAGGTEAFF.